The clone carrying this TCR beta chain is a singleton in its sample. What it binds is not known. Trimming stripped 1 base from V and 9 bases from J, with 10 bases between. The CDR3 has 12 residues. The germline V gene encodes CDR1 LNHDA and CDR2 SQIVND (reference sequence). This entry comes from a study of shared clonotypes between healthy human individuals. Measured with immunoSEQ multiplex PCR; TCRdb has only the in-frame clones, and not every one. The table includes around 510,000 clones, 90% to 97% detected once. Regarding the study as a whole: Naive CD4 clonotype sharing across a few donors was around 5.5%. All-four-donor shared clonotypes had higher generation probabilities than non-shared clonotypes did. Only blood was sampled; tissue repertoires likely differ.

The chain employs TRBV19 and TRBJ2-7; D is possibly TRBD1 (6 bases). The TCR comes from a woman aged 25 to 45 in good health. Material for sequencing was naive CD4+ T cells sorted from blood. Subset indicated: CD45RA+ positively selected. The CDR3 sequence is CASSIGQGLQYF. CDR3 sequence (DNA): TGTGCCAGTAGTATAGGCCAGGGGTTGCAGTACTTC.